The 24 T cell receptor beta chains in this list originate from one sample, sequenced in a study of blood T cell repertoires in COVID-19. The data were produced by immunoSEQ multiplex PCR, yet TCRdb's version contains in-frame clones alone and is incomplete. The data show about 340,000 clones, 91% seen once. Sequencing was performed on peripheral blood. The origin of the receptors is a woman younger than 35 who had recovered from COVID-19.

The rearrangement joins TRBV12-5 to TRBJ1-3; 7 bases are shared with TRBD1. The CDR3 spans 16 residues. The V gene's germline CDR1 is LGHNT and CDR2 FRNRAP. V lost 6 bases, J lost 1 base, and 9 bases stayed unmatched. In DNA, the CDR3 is TGTGCTAGTGGAATGATTACAGGGGTGTCTGGAAACACCATATATTTT. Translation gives CASGMITGVSGNTIYF. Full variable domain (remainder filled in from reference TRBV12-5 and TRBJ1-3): DARVTQTPRHKVTEMGQEVTMRCQPILGHNTVFWYRQTMMQGLELLAYFRNRAPLDDSGMPKDRFSAEMPDATLATLKIQPSEPRDSAVYFCASGMITGVSGNTIYFGEGSWLTVV.

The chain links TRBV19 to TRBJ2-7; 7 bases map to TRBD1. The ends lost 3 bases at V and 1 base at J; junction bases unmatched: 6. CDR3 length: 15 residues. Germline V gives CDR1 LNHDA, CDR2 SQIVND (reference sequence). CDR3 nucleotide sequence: TGTGCCAGTAGTATCAAAGGGGGCGGTTCCTACGAGCAGTACGTC. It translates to CASSIKGGGSYEQYV.

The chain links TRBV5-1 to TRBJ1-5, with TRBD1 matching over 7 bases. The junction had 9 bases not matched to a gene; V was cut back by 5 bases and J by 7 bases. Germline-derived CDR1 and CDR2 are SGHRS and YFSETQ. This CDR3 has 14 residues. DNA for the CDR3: TGCGCCAGCAGTCCCCAAGGGGGCGACCAGCCCCAGCATTTT. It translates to CASSPQGGDQPQHF.

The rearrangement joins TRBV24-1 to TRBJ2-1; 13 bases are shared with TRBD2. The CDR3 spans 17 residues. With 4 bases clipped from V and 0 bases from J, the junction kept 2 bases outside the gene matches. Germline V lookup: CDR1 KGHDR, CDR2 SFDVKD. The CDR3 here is CATSDWTSGSSYNEQFF. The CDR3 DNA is TGTGCCACCAGTGACTGGACTAGCGGGAGCTCCTACAATGAGCAGTTCTTC.

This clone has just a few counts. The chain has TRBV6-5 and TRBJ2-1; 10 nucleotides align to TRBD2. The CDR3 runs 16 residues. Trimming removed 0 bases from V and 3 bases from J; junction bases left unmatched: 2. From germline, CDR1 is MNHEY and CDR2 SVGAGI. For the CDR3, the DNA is TGTGCCAGCAGTTACTCGATAGCGGGAGGCTACAATGAGCAGTTCTTC. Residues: CASSYSIAGGYNEQFF.

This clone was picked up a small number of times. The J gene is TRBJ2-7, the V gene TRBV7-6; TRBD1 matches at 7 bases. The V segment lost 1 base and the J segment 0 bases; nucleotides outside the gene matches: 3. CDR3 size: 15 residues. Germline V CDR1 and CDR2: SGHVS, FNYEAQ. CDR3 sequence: CASSLGQGLSYEQYV. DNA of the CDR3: TGTGCCAGCAGCTTAGGACAGGGCCTCTCCTACGAGCAGTACGTC.

For the CDR3, the DNA is TGTGCCAGCAACCCTAGGGGAAGGGACACCGGGGAGCTGTTTTTT. It specifies CASNPRGRDTGELFF. The genes are TRBV9 and TRBJ2-2, with a tentative D call TRBD1 (5 bases). CDR3 size: 15 residues. Germline loops: CDR1 SGDLS, CDR2 YYNGEE. Trimming removed 6 bases from V and 3 bases from J, with 15 bases in between.

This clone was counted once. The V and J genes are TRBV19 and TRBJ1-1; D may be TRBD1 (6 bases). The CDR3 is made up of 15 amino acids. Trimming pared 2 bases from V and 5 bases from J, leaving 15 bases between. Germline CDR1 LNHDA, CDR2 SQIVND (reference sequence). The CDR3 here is CASSIPTQGMTEAFF. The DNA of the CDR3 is TGTGCCAGTAGTATACCCACTCAGGGGATGACTGAAGCTTTCTTT. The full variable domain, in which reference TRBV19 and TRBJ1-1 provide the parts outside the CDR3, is DGGITQSPKYLFRKEGQNVTLSCEQNLNHDAMYWYRQDPGQGLRLIYYSQIVNDFQKGDIAEGYSVSREKKESFPLTVTSAQKNPTAFYLCASSIPTQGMTEAFFGQGTRLTVV.

The CDR3 nucleotides are TGCAGCGTTGCAGCAGCAGGGGGCTTCACTGAAGCTTTCTTT. Translated, it gives CSVAAAGGFTEAFF. The chain joins TRBV29-1 to TRBJ1-1, with 8 bases matching TRBD1. J was trimmed by 4 bases and V by 4 bases; bases with no gene match: 8. The CDR3 runs to 14 residues. Germline loops: CDR1 SQVTM, CDR2 ANQGSEA.

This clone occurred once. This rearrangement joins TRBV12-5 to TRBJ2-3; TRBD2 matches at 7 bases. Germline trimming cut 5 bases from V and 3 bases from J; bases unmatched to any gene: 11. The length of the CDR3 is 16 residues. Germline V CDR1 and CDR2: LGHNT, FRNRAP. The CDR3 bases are TGTGCTAGTGGTCACCCTTGGGGAGGGCCGACAGATACGCAGTATTTT. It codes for CASGHPWGGPTDTQYF.

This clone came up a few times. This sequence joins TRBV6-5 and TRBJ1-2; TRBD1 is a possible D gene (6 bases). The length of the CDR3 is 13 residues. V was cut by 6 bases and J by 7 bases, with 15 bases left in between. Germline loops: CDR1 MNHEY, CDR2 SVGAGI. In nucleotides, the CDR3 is TGTGCCAGCAGGAACAGGGAATTGTCTGGCTACACCTTC. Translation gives CASRNRELSGYTF.

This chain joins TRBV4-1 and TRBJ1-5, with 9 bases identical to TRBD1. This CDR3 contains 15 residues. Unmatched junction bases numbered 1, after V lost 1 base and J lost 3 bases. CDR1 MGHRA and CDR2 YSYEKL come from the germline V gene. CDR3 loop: CASSQGQGDNQPQHF. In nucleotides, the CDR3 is TGCGCCAGCAGCCAAGGACAGGGGGACAATCAGCCCCAGCATTTT.

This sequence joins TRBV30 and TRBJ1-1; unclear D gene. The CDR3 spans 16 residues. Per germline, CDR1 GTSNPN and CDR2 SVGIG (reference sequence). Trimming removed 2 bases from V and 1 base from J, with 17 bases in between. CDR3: CAWSLVPGSRNTEAFF. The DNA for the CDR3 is TGTGCCTGGAGTCTAGTCCCGGGGAGCCGGAACACTGAAGCTTTCTTT. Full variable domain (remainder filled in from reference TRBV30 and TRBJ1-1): SQTIHQWPATLVQPVGSPLSLECTVEGTSNPNLYWYRQAAGRGLQLLFYSVGIGQISSEVPQNLSASRPQDRQFILSSKKLLLSDSGFYLCAWSLVPGSRNTEAFFGQGTRLTVV.

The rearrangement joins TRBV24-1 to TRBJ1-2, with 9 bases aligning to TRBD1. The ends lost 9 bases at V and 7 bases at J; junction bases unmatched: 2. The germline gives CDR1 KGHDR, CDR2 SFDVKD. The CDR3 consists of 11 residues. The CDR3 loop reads CATGTGLGYTF. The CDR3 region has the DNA TGTGCCACCGGGACAGGGCTTGGCTACACCTTC.

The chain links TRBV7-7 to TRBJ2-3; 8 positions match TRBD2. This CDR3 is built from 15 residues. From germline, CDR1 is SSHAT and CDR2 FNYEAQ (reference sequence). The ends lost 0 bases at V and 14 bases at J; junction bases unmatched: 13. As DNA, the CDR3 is TGTGCCAGCAGCTTAGCCGCGGTGACGGGAGGGCCCCTGTATTTT. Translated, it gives CASSLAAVTGGPLYF.

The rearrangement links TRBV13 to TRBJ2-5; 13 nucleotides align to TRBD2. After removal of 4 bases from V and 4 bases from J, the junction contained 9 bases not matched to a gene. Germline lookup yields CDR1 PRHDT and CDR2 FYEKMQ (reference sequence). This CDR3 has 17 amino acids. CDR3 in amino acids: CASSSRTSGSWGETQYF. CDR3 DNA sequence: TGTGCCAGCAGCTCGAGGACTAGCGGGAGTTGGGGAGAGACCCAGTACTTC.

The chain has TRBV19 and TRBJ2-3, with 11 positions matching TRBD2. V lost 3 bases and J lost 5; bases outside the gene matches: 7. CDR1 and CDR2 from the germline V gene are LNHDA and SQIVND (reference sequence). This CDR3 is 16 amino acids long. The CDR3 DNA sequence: TGTGCCAGTAGTATGGGTAGCGGGAGGGGACGAGATACGCAGTATTTT. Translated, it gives CASSMGSGRGRDTQYF. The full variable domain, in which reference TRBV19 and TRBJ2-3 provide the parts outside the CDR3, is DGGITQSPKYLFRKEGQNVTLSCEQNLNHDAMYWYRQDPGQGLRLIYYSQIVNDFQKGDIAEGYSVSREKKESFPLTVTSAQKNPTAFYLCASSMGSGRGRDTQYFGPGTRLTVL.

The CDR3 bases are TGCGCCAGCAGCCAGGAACCCATCAGGCTGAACACTGAAGCTTTCTTT. This gives the protein CASSQEPIRLNTEAFF. The chain has TRBV4-1 and TRBJ1-1; D gene uncertain. Germline loops: CDR1 MGHRA, CDR2 YSYEKL. Trimming removed 3 bases from V and 0 bases from J, with 14 bases in between. This CDR3 has 16 amino acids.

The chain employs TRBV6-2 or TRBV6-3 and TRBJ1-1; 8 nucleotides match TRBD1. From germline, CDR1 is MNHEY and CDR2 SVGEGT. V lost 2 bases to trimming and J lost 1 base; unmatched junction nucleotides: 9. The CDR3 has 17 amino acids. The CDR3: CASSYTIQGAGNTEAFF. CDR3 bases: TGTGCCAGCAGTTACACGATTCAGGGGGCAGGGAACACTGAAGCTTTCTTT.

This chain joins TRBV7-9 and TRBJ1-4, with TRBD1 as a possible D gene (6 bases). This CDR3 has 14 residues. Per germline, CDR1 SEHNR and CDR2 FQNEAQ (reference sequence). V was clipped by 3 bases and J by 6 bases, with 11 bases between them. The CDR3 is CASSLHNRDEKLFF. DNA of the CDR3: TGTGCCAGCAGCTTGCACAACAGGGATGAAAAACTGTTTTTT.

The CDR3 loop is CACLAGQGIGAFF. CDR3 DNA sequence: TGTGCCTGTCTCGCCGGACAGGGTATTGGTGCTTTCTTT. The V gene is TRBV30, the J gene TRBJ1-1; 8 nucleotides align to TRBD1. CDR1 GTSNPN and CDR2 SVGIG come from the germline V gene (reference sequence). After removal of 6 bases from V and 11 bases from J, the junction contained 14 bases not matched to a gene. This CDR3 is 13 amino acids long. Full variable domain (missing parts from reference TRBV30 and TRBJ1-1): SQTIHQWPATLVQPVGSPLSLECTVEGTSNPNLYWYRQAAGRGLQLLFYSVGIGQISSEVPQNLSASRPQDRQFILSSKKLLLSDSGFYLCACLAGQGIGAFFGQGTRLTVV.

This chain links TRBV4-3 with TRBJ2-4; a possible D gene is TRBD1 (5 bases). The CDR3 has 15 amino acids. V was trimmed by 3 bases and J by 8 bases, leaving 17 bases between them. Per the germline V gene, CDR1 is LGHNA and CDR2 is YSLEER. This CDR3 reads CASSHRQALGDIQYF. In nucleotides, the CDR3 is TGCGCCAGCAGCCACAGACAAGCCCTAGGGGACATTCAGTACTTC.

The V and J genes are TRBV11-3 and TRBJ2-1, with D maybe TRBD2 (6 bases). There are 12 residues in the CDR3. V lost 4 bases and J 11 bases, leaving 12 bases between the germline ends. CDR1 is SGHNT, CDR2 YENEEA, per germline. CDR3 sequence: CASSSTSIKQFF. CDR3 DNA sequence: TGTGCCAGCAGCTCTACTAGCATAAAGCAGTTCTTC.

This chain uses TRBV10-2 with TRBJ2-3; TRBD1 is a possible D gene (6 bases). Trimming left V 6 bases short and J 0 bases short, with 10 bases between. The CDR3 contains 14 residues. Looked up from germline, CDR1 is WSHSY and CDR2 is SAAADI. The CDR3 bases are TGCGCCAGCAGCACAGGGCCTAGCACAGATACGCAGTATTTT. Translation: CASSTGPSTDTQYF.